The 29 T cell receptor beta chains reported below all come from one sample, sequenced in a study of molecular identifiers for immune sequencing clone quantification. TCRdb re-analysed the PCR reads in MiXCR, keeping a single row per CDR3 protein. Altogether 300,000 to 400,000 distinct CDR3 sequences are present, about 23% being singletons, with the ten largest covering roughly 0.7%. Material: naive CD8+ T cells from blood, with Jurkat cell RNA spiked in. The subset: FACS-sorted CD8+CD4-CCR7+CD45RA+ naive T cells. The receptor source for this set is a human donor in good health. Some libraries in this study had Jurkat cell RNA spiked in.

This clonotype came up many times. The chain uses TRBV20-1 and TRBJ2-3; a possible D gene is TRBD2 (5 bases). Germline-derived CDR1 and CDR2 are DFQATT and SNEGSKA (reference sequence). The germline V and J ends were trimmed by 4 bases and 0 bases, with 14 bases remaining between them. The CDR3 runs 15 residues. CDR3 region: CSANPAEESTDTQYF. In nucleotides, the CDR3 is TGCAGTGCTAACCCAGCGGAAGAAAGCACAGATACGCAGTATTTT.

The sample holds many counts of this clonotype. The chain has TRBV9 and TRBJ2-3; D call uncertain. CDR1 is SGDLS, CDR2 YYNGEE, per germline. The CDR3 is made up of 13 amino acids. With 0 bases removed from V and 2 bases from J, the gap between germline ends came to 4 bases. CDR3 sequence: CASSVAYTDTQYF. CDR3 DNA: TGTGCCAGCAGCGTAGCATACACAGATACGCAGTATTTT.

There are many counts of this clonotype. The chain combines TRBV12-5 with TRBJ2-1; D is unclear. Trimming stripped 3 bases from V and 7 bases from J, with 16 bases between. The CDR3 spans 15 residues. Looked up from germline, CDR1 is LGHNT and CDR2 is FRNRAP. The CDR3 DNA is TGTGCTAGTGGTTTAGCCGCGACTGGATCTAATGAGCAGTTCTTC. This translates into CASGLAATGSNEQFF.

CDR3 sequence: CASSYGRLAGDDEQYF. CDR3 nucleotides: TGTGCCAGCAGTTACGGTCGACTAGCGGGAGATGATGAGCAGTACTTC. The chain links TRBV6-2 or TRBV6-3 to TRBJ2-7, with 12 bases fitting TRBD2. The CDR3 consists of 16 residues. Trimming at V came to 2 bases and at J to 7 bases, leaving 9 bases not matched to a gene. Germline lookup yields CDR1 MNHEY and CDR2 SVGEGT.

This clonotype has at least ten counts. V gene TRBV6-5 combines with J gene TRBJ2-7, with 9 positions matching TRBD1. Trimming at V came to 6 bases and at J to 4 bases, leaving 7 bases not matched to a gene. The germline gives CDR1 MNHEY, CDR2 SVGAGI. The CDR3 has 14 residues. CDR3 sequence: CASRPDRGWYEQYF. The CDR3, as DNA: TGTGCCAGCAGGCCAGACAGGGGGTGGTACGAGCAGTACTTC.

The genes are TRBV28 and TRBJ2-1; 8 nucleotides line up with TRBD1. The V and J ends lost 4 bases and 4 bases, in that order; junction bases with no gene match: 12. The length of the CDR3 is 17 residues. CDR1 MDHEN and CDR2 SYDVKM come from the germline V gene. CDR3 loop: CASSSRDRSGFYNEQFF. CDR3 sequence (DNA): TGTGCCAGCAGTTCCCGGGACAGGTCGGGATTTTACAATGAGCAGTTCTTC.

The chain recombines TRBV30 with TRBJ2-5; 12 positions agree with TRBD2. Germline-derived CDR1 and CDR2 are GTSNPN and SVGIG (reference sequence). The CDR3 runs to 14 residues. V shed 1 base, J shed 5 bases, and the junction held 2 bases outside the gene matches. The CDR3 protein is CAWSETSGSETQYF. The CDR3 DNA reads TGTGCCTGGAGTGAGACTAGCGGGAGTGAGACCCAGTACTTC. Full variable domain (missing parts from reference TRBV30 and TRBJ2-5): SQTIHQWPATLVQPVGSPLSLECTVEGTSNPNLYWYRQAAGRGLQLLFYSVGIGQISSEVPQNLSASRPQDRQFILSSKKLLLSDSGFYLCAWSETSGSETQYFGPGTRLLVL.

Of note for this clonotype: This could be a read error, since a much larger clone is one nucleotide away. The chain is built from TRBV25-1 and TRBJ2-7; D tentatively reads TRBD1 or TRBD2 (5 bases each). CDR3 length equals 14 residues. Germline V gene lookup returns CDR1 MGHDK and CDR2 SYGVNS. The V end was cut by 0 bases, the J end by 5 bases, with 11 bases between. The chain's CDR3 is CASSEYDRGHEQYF. The CDR3 coding sequence is TGTGCCAGCAGTGAATACGACAGAGGGCACGAGCAGTACTTC.

As to this clonotype: With a much larger clone just one base away, this may be a read error. The rearrangement links TRBV7-2 to TRBJ1-1, with no clear D. CDR1 SGHTA and CDR2 FQGNSA come from the germline V gene. The ends were cut back, 5 bases at V and 4 bases at J, with 14 bases in the middle. The CDR3 length is 14 residues. CDR3: CASSPKTSGTEAFF. The CDR3 coding sequence is TGTGCCAGCAGCCCAAAGACCTCCGGCACTGAAGCTTTCTTT.

This clonotype was observed many times. The chain carries TRBV19 and TRBJ1-1; a weak D match, TRBD1 (5 bases). This CDR3 has 13 amino acids. Looked up from germline, CDR1 is LNHDA and CDR2 is SQIVND (reference sequence). V lost 1 base to trimming and J lost 3 bases, with 6 bases between them. Written as DNA, the CDR3 is TGTGCCAGTAGTATAGTGGGGGACACTGAAGCTTTCTTT. This sequence encodes CASSIVGDTEAFF. Full variable domain (rest looked up from reference TRBV19 and TRBJ1-1): DGGITQSPKYLFRKEGQNVTLSCEQNLNHDAMYWYRQDPGQGLRLIYYSQIVNDFQKGDIAEGYSVSREKKESFPLTVTSAQKNPTAFYLCASSIVGDTEAFFGQGTRLTVV.

A few counts support this clonotype. This sequence joins TRBV20-1 and TRBJ1-1, with TRBD1 matching 8 bases. After removal of 0 bases from V and 4 bases from J, the junction contained 4 bases not matched to a gene. Germline assignment: CDR1 DFQATT and CDR2 SNEGSKA (reference sequence). This CDR3 is 14 amino acids long. The CDR3 here is CSARDQGAGTEAFF. The CDR3 DNA is TGCAGTGCTAGAGATCAGGGGGCTGGCACTGAAGCTTTCTTT.

This chain connects TRBV27 to TRBJ2-6; D remains unclear. The CDR3 has 13 residues. Trimming left V 3 bases short and J 5 bases short, with 5 bases between. Germline V gene data show CDR1 as MNHEY and CDR2 as SMNVEV (reference sequence). The CDR3 coding sequence is TGTGCCAGCAGTTTTGGGAGGGCCAACGTCCTGACTTTC. Encoded protein: CASSFGRANVLTF.

The genes are TRBV7-8 and TRBJ2-3; D is unresolved. Trimming took off 2 bases at V and 0 bases at J, with 6 bases between the two ends. This CDR3 comprises 14 residues. Germline V gives CDR1 SGHVS, CDR2 FQNEAQ. This CDR3 is CASSLPSSTDTQYF. The CDR3 nucleotides are TGTGCCAGCAGCTTACCCAGTAGCACAGATACGCAGTATTTT.

Concerning this clonotype: A much larger clone sits a single nucleotide away, making a read error possible. The chain employs TRBV14 and TRBJ1-3, with no clear D. The V gene's germline CDR1 is SGHDN and CDR2 FVKESK. The CDR3 sequence is 17 residues long. CDR3 protein: CASRDGPGRSSGNTMYF. The DNA of the CDR3 is TGTGCCAGCAGGGATGGACCAGGTCGGAGCTCTGGAAACACCATGTATTTT.

There are a few counts of this clonotype. The rearrangement joins TRBV12-3 or TRBV12-4 to TRBJ1-2, with D tentatively TRBD1 (5 bases). Trimming left V 6 bases short and J 6 bases short, with 11 bases between. The CDR3 contains 12 residues. The CDR3 spells CASRGLGNGYTF. The DNA for the CDR3 is TGTGCCAGCAGGGGGCTGGGTAATGGCTACACCTTC.

Comments on this clonotype: A read error may be the cause here, since a much bigger clone is one base away. Without the conserved terminal phenylalanine or tryptophan, this CDR3 likely stems from a read error. The chain employs TRBV5-6 and TRBJ2-7; D unresolved. V dropped 2 bases and J dropped 6 bases, with 9 bases sitting between them. This CDR3 has 12 amino acids. Germline loops: CDR1 SGHDT, CDR2 YYEEEE. DNA of the CDR3: TGTGCCAGCAGCTTAGAGCCCACCGAGCAGTACCTC. Residues: CASSLEPTEQYL.

This clonotype was recorded many times. V usage is TRBV5-8 and J usage is TRBJ2-3; D is unclear. Germline V gene lookup returns CDR1 SGHTS and CDR2 YDEGEE. V was trimmed by 0 bases and J by 0 bases, leaving 8 bases between them. This CDR3 comprises 15 residues. The CDR3 reads CASSLAFRSTDTQYF. CDR3 bases: TGTGCCAGCAGCTTGGCTTTCAGAAGCACAGATACGCAGTATTTT.

A note on this clonotype: No conserved phenylalanine or tryptophan ends this CDR3, so it is likely a read error. The rearrangement uses TRBV25-1 and TRBJ2-3; TRBD1 aligns across 9 bases. The CDR3 spans 17 residues. The junction had 10 bases not matched to a gene; V was cut back by 4 bases and J by 2 bases. Germline CDR1 and CDR2: MGHDK and SYGVNS. Here the CDR3 reads CASSGGDRVYNTDTQYL. The CDR3 DNA is TGTGCCAGCAGTGGGGGGGACAGGGTCTATAACACAGATACGCAGTATTTA.

The chain employs TRBV7-9 and TRBJ2-3, with TRBD2 matching 11 bases. Germline CDR1 reads SEHNR; CDR2 reads FQNEAQ (reference sequence). V was pared by 4 bases and J by 4 bases, with 7 bases of the junction left unmatched. This CDR3 contains 16 residues. The CDR3 sequence is CASSSLLAGVPDTQYF. For the CDR3, the DNA is TGTGCCAGCAGCTCATTACTAGCGGGAGTGCCAGATACGCAGTATTTT.

CDR3 amino acids: CASSFVPGPTNEQFF. CDR3 sequence (DNA): TGTGCCAGCAGCTTTGTCCCAGGGCCGACCAATGAGCAGTTCTTC. This chain connects TRBV7-2 to TRBJ2-1; D may be TRBD1 (5 bases). CDR1 and CDR2 (germline): SGHTA, FQGNSA. The CDR3 is 15 amino acids. V lost 3 bases and J lost 6, with 15 bases in between.

The sample holds many counts of this clonotype. This sequence joins TRBV2 and TRBJ1-1; 9 bases line up with TRBD1. Germline V CDR1 and CDR2: SNHLY, FYNNEI. The CDR3 has 17 amino acids. Trimming removed 4 bases from V and 4 bases from J; junction bases left unmatched: 13. The DNA for the CDR3 is TGTGCCAGCAGTGGTATGGATGTGGACAGGGGATCCACTGAAGCTTTCTTT. Its translation is CASSGMDVDRGSTEAFF. Drawing the rest from reference TRBV2 and TRBJ1-1, the complete variable domain is EPEVTQTPSHQVTQMGQEVILRCVPISNHLYFYWYRQILGQKVEFLVSFYNNEISEKSEIFDDQFSVERPDGSNFTLKIRSTKLEDSAMYFCASSGMDVDRGSTEAFFGQGTRLTVV.

Details on this clonotype: Since a much larger clone is just one base distant, this may be a read error. This chain uses TRBV30 with TRBJ2-1, with D hard to call. Germline assignment: CDR1 GTSNPN and CDR2 SVGIG (reference sequence). V dropped 4 bases and J dropped 8 bases, with 6 bases sitting between them. The CDR3 runs to 10 residues. In DNA, the CDR3 is TGTGCCTGGATAACGGATGAGCAGTTCTTC. Protein sequence: CAWITDEQFF. Supplemented by reference TRBV30 and TRBJ2-1, the full variable domain reads SQTIHQWPATLVQPVGSPLSLECTVEGTSNPNLYWYRQAAGRGLQLLFYSVGIGQISSEVPQNLSASRPQDRQFILSSKKLLLSDSGFYLCAWITDEQFFGPGTRLTVL.

This clonotype has at least ten counts. The chain links TRBV4-1 to TRBJ2-3; D is ambiguous. Trimming left V 5 bases short and J 4 bases short, with 13 bases between. The CDR3 extends over 14 amino acids. The germline gives CDR1 MGHRA, CDR2 YSYEKL. The CDR3 DNA sequence: TGCGCCAGCAGCTATCCGGGTTTGTCAGATACGCAGTATTTT. Translation: CASSYPGLSDTQYF.

About this clonotype itself: A clone one base away is much larger, so this may be a read error. The rearrangement uses TRBV7-9 and TRBJ2-2; the D is unclear. Germline V gene data show CDR1 as SEHNR and CDR2 as FQNEAQ (reference sequence). Trimming took 10 bases from V and 2 from J, leaving 14 bases between them. The CDR3 runs 14 residues. CDR3 nucleotides: TGTGCCACCAAACACCTGGGAAACACCGGGGAGCTGTTTTTT. Translating it yields CATKHLGNTGELFF.

This clonotype was recorded a few times. The chain carries TRBV20-1 and TRBJ2-7; D is tentatively TRBD1 or TRBD2 (5 bases each). Germline values: CDR1 DFQATT, CDR2 SNEGSKA (reference sequence). V lost 7 bases and J 2 bases, leaving 12 bases between the germline ends. The CDR3 runs 12 residues. CDR3 DNA: TGCAGTGGATGGGACGGTGCCTACGAGCAGTACTTC. Protein: CSGWDGAYEQYF.

There are many counts of this clonotype. The V call is TRBV12-3 or TRBV12-4, the J call TRBJ2-3; 10 bases are a match to TRBD1. The CDR3 contains 15 residues. The trim removed 6 bases at V and 1 base at J, leaving 4 bases unmatched. This chain's CDR3 is CASRGDRGGTDTQYF. The CDR3 bases are TGTGCCAGCAGAGGGGACAGGGGAGGCACAGATACGCAGTATTTT.

This clonotype has more than one count but fewer than ten. The chain has TRBV12-5 and TRBJ2-1; D gene uncertain. Germline assignment: CDR1 LGHNT and CDR2 FRNRAP. V gave up 0 bases and J gave up 4 bases, with 7 bases separating them. The length of the CDR3 is 14 residues. The CDR3 nucleotides are TGTGCTAGTGGTTTGGTCCCAGATTACAATGAGCAGTTCTTC. Its protein product is CASGLVPDYNEQFF.

This clonotype was observed many times. The rearrangement uses TRBV30 and TRBJ1-2; D not certain. V lost 0 bases, J lost 7 bases, and 12 bases lay in between. This CDR3 has 13 residues. Germline CDR1 is GTSNPN and CDR2 is SVGIG (reference sequence). CDR3 protein: CAWSVGGRSGYTF. CDR3 DNA: TGTGCCTGGAGTGTAGGAGGGAGGTCTGGCTACACCTTC.

A few counts support this clonotype. V is TRBV4-1 and J is TRBJ2-5; D call uncertain. The CDR3 extends over 13 amino acids. Deletions cut 1 base from V and 5 bases from J, with 8 bases between. CDR1 is MGHRA, CDR2 YSYEKL, per germline. CDR3 loop: CASSQVFGETQYF. CDR3 nucleotides: TGCGCCAGCAGCCAAGTATTTGGGGAGACCCAGTACTTC.